This T cell receptor (beta chain) originates from a study of hypomethylating agent response in myelodysplastic syndrome (dated by TCRdb to the early 2020s). Background on the whole study: Patients were treated with the hypomethylating agents azacitidine (most of the 11) or decitabine (3 of 11). Of the myelodysplastic syndrome patients in the cohort, several were male and 2 were female. A mean patient age of about 70 +/- 6 years was recorded, and a diploid cytogenetic profile was observed most commonly. The mutation found most frequently was TET2, which appeared in about 45% of the 11 patients. A few patients did not respond, whereas about 6 responded with either complete response or hematologic improvement. Complete response or hematologic improvement counted as response, and patients meeting neither criterion were classed as non-responders.

Points on this clone: Its antigen target is currently unknown. No base quality information exists; no much larger clone differs at one position.

What the work shows at the level of the full study, not this receptor alone: Possible recognition of novel MDS antigens by the shared GLIPH2 clusters was not confirmed, and experimental validation of that possible recognition is needed. The healthy control donors were not matched in age to the MDS patients, and this mismatch could have affected the comparison between MDS and healthy donors. Novel clonotypes emerged more often in responders, while non-responders showed more contracted clonotypes after treatment. No significant change in richness, rarefaction diversity or clonality was detected after hypomethylating agent treatment, either across all patients or within response groups. The cohort was small, with only about 11 patients analyzed.

Bulk bone marrow was analyzed without sorting T-cell subsets. Bone marrow from some twelve myelodysplastic syndrome patients, collected before and after hypomethylating agent therapy, underwent immunosequencing of the TCR beta CDR3 regions. For longitudinal repertoire tracking, a baseline bone marrow plus two to three bone marrows at different post-treatment timepoints were contributed by each patient. Whole bone marrow served as the source for genomic DNA extraction, with DNA quality checked using TapeStation, NanoDrop OneC and PicoGreen assays. Libraries came from the immunoSEQ multiplex PCR assay. Each sample was run at survey resolution as two replicates of roughly 200 ng apiece, for a total of around 400 ng of DNA. Using multiplex PCR primers aimed at V and J genes, the hsTCRB kit picked up rearranged TCRB sequences in genomic DNA. In the first PCR, the CDR3 region was amplified for about 30 cycles with the QIAGEN Multiplex PCR Kit. Sample barcodes and Illumina adapters were attached to each replicate during a second PCR lasting seven to eight cycles. Pooled libraries were quantified with a QuantStudio 6 and the KAPA library quantification kit. About 15 pM of pooled libraries was sequenced on an Illumina MiSeq using 156-cycle single-end reads plus a 15-cycle index read. The original pipeline was this. Of 168,753 unique clonotypes, less than 2% were flagged by VDJdb annotation as previously reported viral-epitope-specific. The immunoSEQ Data Assistant and immunoSEQ Analyzer turned the raw reads into TCRB repertoires that were normalized and annotated. Clonotypes were analyzed with the immunarch R package version 0.6.5 and BioAnalyzer. Before richness was estimated, every repertoire was downsampled to the clone count of the smallest repertoire. Fisher's exact tests classified clonotypes as expanded, contracted or novel, with novel meaning zero frequency before treatment. GLIPH2 clustered significantly changed CDR3 beta sequences using simulation_depth=1000 and kmer_min_depth=3, excluding CDR3s shorter than five residues. TCRdb retrieved this table from immuneACCESS and kept in-frame rearrangements only. Not all clones are present; in checked studies, unresolved V genes account for under half, and no reason is known for the remainder. V and J calls plus clone size are reproduced from that table; the DNA served to infer D and trimming. Counted in this sample were about 1,600 clones; 83% of them appeared once. 15% to 20% of the sample is held by the ten biggest clonotypes.

Sequenced material: bone marrow, taken before or after starting hypomethylating agent treatment for myelodysplastic syndrome (not recorded which). This clonotype was sampled from a human donor with myelodysplastic syndrome.

Here is the DNA: TGTGCCAGCAGATCAGGGAGCTCCTACGAGCAGTACTTC. This encodes CASRSGSSYEQYF. The rearranged segments are TRBV7-9 and TRBJ2-7, with the D segment possibly TRBD1 or TRBD2, each aligning over 5 bases. V and J lose 6 bases and 0 bases, and a span of 9 bases separates them. The CDR3 holds 13 amino acids from the cysteine to the phenylalanine. Only CDR3 DNA is held: 39 bases, read in frame from base 1. Via the germline V gene (reference sequence), CDR1 is SEHNR and CDR2 FQNEAQ.